A single sample gave rise to the 13 T cell receptor beta chains below, sequenced in a study of molecular identifiers for immune sequencing clone quantification. Via MiXCR, TCRdb re-called the PCR reads, giving one row per CDR3 protein. The sample contains about 640,000 distinct CDR3 sequences, 15% to 20% of which appear only once. Specimen: naive CD8+ T cells from blood, with Jurkat cell RNA spiked in. Subset described: FACS-sorted CD8+CD4-CCR7+CD45RA+ naive T cells. These receptors were taken from a human donor in good health. Some libraries in this study had Jurkat cell RNA spiked in.

This clonotype was found many times. The V and J genes are TRBV7-2 and TRBJ1-5; a possible D gene is TRBD1 (5 bases). V lost 6 bases, J lost 7 bases, and 13 bases lay in between. There are 13 residues in the CDR3. Germline V gene sequence: CDR1 SGHTA, CDR2 FQGNSA. The CDR3 region has the DNA TGTGCCAGCAGTTTGGCCGGGGGACAGCCCCAGCATTTT. Translated, it gives CASSLAGGQPQHF. Combining the CDR3 with reference TRBV7-2 and TRBJ1-5 gives the whole variable domain GAGVSQSPSNKVTEKGKDVELRCDPISGHTALYWYRQSLGQGLEFLIYFQGNSAPDKSGLPSDRFSAERTGGSVSTLTIQRTQQEDSAVYLCASSLAGGQPQHFGDGTRLSIL.

Remarks on this clonotype: A clone one base away is much larger, so this may be a read error. The chain joins TRBV9 to TRBJ2-7; weak D call: TRBD2 (5 bases). The germline V gene encodes CDR1 SGDLS and CDR2 YYNGEE. The CDR3 is 14 residues long. CDR3 amino acids: CASSLVDGDYERYF. DNA for the CDR3: TGTGCCAGCAGCCTAGTGGACGGCGACTACGAGCGGTACTTC.

This clonotype appeared many times. The rearrangement joins TRBV29-1 to TRBJ2-5, with 7 bases that match TRBD2. The CDR3 sequence is 12 residues long. The V segment lost 6 bases and the J segment 5 bases; nucleotides outside the gene matches: 6. Germline assignment: CDR1 SQVTM and CDR2 ANQGSEA. The CDR3 DNA is TGCAGCGTGCGGGGGTCGGAGGAGACCCAGTACTTC. Translated: CSVRGSEETQYF. The variable domain in full, with the rest retrieved from reference TRBV29-1 and TRBJ2-5, is SAVISQKPSRDICQRGTSLTIQCQVDSQVTMMFWYRQQPGQSLTLIATANQGSEATYESGFVIDKFPISRPNLTFSTLTVSNMSPEDSSIYLCSVRGSEETQYFGPGTRLLVL.

V gene TRBV4-3 combines with J gene TRBJ2-7, with D maybe TRBD1 (6 bases). Germline-derived CDR1 and CDR2 are LGHNA and YSLEER. V dropped 1 base and J dropped 1 base, with 11 bases sitting between them. The CDR3 covers 15 residues. This chain's CDR3 is CASSQGARGSYEQYF. The CDR3, as DNA: TGCGCCAGCAGCCAAGGCGCCAGGGGTTCCTACGAGCAGTACTTC.

This clonotype was counted many times. J is TRBJ1-2 and V is TRBV4-1; unclear D gene. Germline CDR1 MGHRA, CDR2 YSYEKL. Between the trimmed V and J ends, which lost 0 bases and 7 bases, there was a span of 12 bases. The CDR3 length is 14 residues. The CDR3 sequence: CASSQEWAGFGYTF. CDR3 in DNA: TGCGCCAGCAGCCAAGAATGGGCAGGCTTTGGCTACACCTTC.

This clonotype was seen many times. The chain combines TRBV4-1 with TRBJ1-1; D call uncertain. The V and J ends lost 4 bases and 4 bases respectively, with 16 bases between them. Germline CDR1 reads MGHRA; CDR2 reads YSYEKL. The length of the CDR3 is 15 residues. The CDR3 nucleotides are TGCGCCAGCAGCCTTCACCTTAATCAGATCACTGAAGCTTTCTTT. This encodes CASSLHLNQITEAFF.

This clonotype appeared many times. This chain joins TRBV4-1 and TRBJ2-7; possibly TRBD2 for D (6 bases). V was shortened by 1 base and J by 3 bases, with 10 bases between the two germline ends. CDR3 length: 14 amino acids. CDR1 is MGHRA and CDR2 is YSYEKL in the germline V gene. The CDR3 region has the DNA TGCGCCAGCAGCCAAGCGGGAGTGGGCTACGAGCAGTACTTC. Translating gives CASSQAGVGYEQYF.

Ten or more counts support this clonotype. The rearrangement joins TRBV7-8 to TRBJ1-3; maybe TRBD1 (5 bases). This CDR3 has 16 residues. CDR1 and CDR2 from the germline V gene are SGHVS and FQNEAQ. Trimming pared 2 bases from V and 2 bases from J, leaving 13 bases between. CDR3 loop: CASSLWGSSPGNTIYF. As DNA, the CDR3 is TGTGCCAGCAGCTTATGGGGCAGTTCACCTGGAAACACCATATATTTT.

This clonotype was observed at least ten times. This chain joins TRBV30 and TRBJ2-2, with D maybe TRBD1 (6 bases). Germline-derived CDR1 and CDR2 are GTSNPN and SVGIG (reference sequence). The CDR3 extends over 13 amino acids. V dropped 8 bases and J dropped 5 bases, with 15 bases sitting between them. CDR3 in amino acids: CAHKTGWTGELFF. CDR3 sequence (DNA): TGTGCCCACAAGACAGGTTGGACCGGGGAGCTGTTTTTT.

Many counts were recorded for this clonotype. This chain connects TRBV5-4 to TRBJ2-7; no clear D gene. Trimming removed 2 bases from V and 4 bases from J, with 10 bases in between. The germline V gene has CDR1 SGHNT and CDR2 YYREEE (reference sequence). CDR3 length: 13 amino acids. Here the CDR3 reads CASSLEVGYEQYF. CDR3 DNA: TGTGCCAGCAGCTTAGAGGTGGGATACGAGCAGTACTTC.

This clonotype came up many times. The rearrangement uses TRBV12-5 and TRBJ2-4; tentative D call: TRBD1 (5 bases). CDR1 and CDR2 (germline): LGHNT, FRNRAP. The V end lost 5 bases, the J end lost 6 bases, and 23 bases lay between the germline ends. The CDR3 has 17 residues. The CDR3: CASGLLPGHGKPNIQYF. CDR3 DNA: TGTGCTAGTGGTCTCCTTCCCGGACACGGAAAACCAAACATTCAGTACTTC.

This chain joins TRBV4-2 and TRBJ1-2, with D possibly being TRBD1 (5 bases). The germline V and J ends were trimmed by 2 bases and 2 bases, with 21 bases remaining between them. From germline, CDR1 is LGHNA and CDR2 YNFKEQ. The length of the CDR3 is 18 residues. The CDR3 protein is CASSQPPGQKASNYGYTF. DNA of the CDR3: TGTGCCAGCAGCCAACCCCCAGGGCAAAAAGCATCCAACTATGGCTACACCTTC.

This clonotype was recorded once. A much larger clone lies one base from this, so it may be a read error. V is TRBV28 and J is TRBJ1-2, with 7 bases matching TRBD1. V lost 8 bases to trimming and J lost 4 bases; unmatched junction nucleotides: 10. Germline CDR1 is MDHEN and CDR2 is SYDVKM. The CDR3 totals 14 residues. DNA of the CDR3: TGTGCCAGCGGACTTCAGGGGGACGGCTATGGCTACACCTTC. It specifies CASGLQGDGYGYTF.